Reported below is one T cell receptor (beta chain). Its specificity is not known. These data originate in a study of early T cells in non-severe SARS-CoV-2 infection. Study-wide background: Sequencing used unsorted whole-blood bulk RNA, so chains lack pairing.

Whole-study findings and limits: A preference for anti-spike CD8 responses marked VDJdb matching, which missed private and CD4 specificities.

The protocol attached unique molecular identifiers to individual cDNA molecules. Using its own MiXCR run on the 5' RACE reads, TCRdb lists one record per CDR3 protein. The sample holds roughly 55,000 distinct CDR3 sequences; roughly 6.2% are singletons and the top ten take 3.9%. Per the germline V gene, CDR1 is SGHVS and CDR2 is FQNEAQ. This CDR3 is 14 amino acids long. The V and J ends lost 1 base and 8 bases respectively, with 14 bases between them. V usage is TRBV7-8 and J usage is TRBJ1-2; D not certain. This clonotype was sampled from an adult who was a healthcare worker with PCR-confirmed SARS-CoV-2 infection or an uninfected control (not recorded which). Sequenced material: whole blood. The CDR3, as DNA: TGTGCCAGCAGCTTAGGAGTGGCACAGCTCGGCTACACCTTC. Its protein is CASSLGVAQLGYTF.